The rows below give T cell receptor beta chains drawn from one sample of a study of T cells after yellow fever vaccination. TCRdb reprocessed the 5' RACE reads via MiXCR and lists one record per CDR3 protein. The table lists over 110,000 distinct CDR3 sequences, about 8% of them singletons, with under 0.85% in the top ten. The material was CD4+ T cells sorted from PBMCs, obtained 5 days after the yellow fever booster vaccination. The receptors here all came from a man aged 25-45 years who received the YFV17D yellow fever vaccine. The CDR3 runs from the conserved cysteine through the conserved F or W. D genes are given only for firm matches. Clone size is given for some rows only: seen once, a few or many times, or a class if the clone is expanded.

d_gene,abundance,v_gene,j_gene,CDR3aa,CDR3nt
TRBD2,.,TRBV20-1,TRBJ2-3,CSAAPQVTHPFAAGDTQYF,TGCAGTGCGGCACCACAGGTCACCCACCCATTCGCAGCGGGGGATACGCAGTATTTT
.,many,TRBV10-3,TRBJ2-7,CAISGTGSYEQYF,TGTGCCATCAGTGGTACTGGTTCCTACGAGCAGTACTTC
TRBD2,few,TRBV6-1,TRBJ2-2,CASVPGGLGTGELFF,TGTGCCAGCGTGCCGGGAGGGCTTGGCACCGGGGAGCTGTTTTTT
TRBD2,many,TRBV10-1,TRBJ2-1,CASSEEGEGGYNEQFF,TGCGCCAGCAGTGAAGAAGGGGAGGGTGGTTACAATGAGCAGTTCTTC
.,many,TRBV29-1,TRBJ2-7,CSIRAGEQYF,TGCAGCATCCGGGCAGGCGAGCAGTACTTC
.,many,TRBV7-2,TRBJ2-7,CASSSSDEQYF,TGTGCCAGCAGCTCTTCTGACGAGCAGTACTTC
.,many,TRBV29-1,TRBJ1-1,CSAAGPSNTEAFF,TGCAGCGCCGCGGGACCGTCGAACACTGAAGCTTTCTTT
TRBD1,many,TRBV12-3/TRBV12-4,TRBJ2-1,CASSGGQGGSYNEQFF,TGTGCCAGCAGTGGAGGACAGGGCGGCTCCTACAATGAGCAGTTCTTC
.,few,TRBV11-3,TRBJ2-5,CASSWGPASETQYF,TGTGCCAGCAGCTGGGGGCCAGCCAGCGAGACCCAGTACTTC
TRBD1,many,TRBV20-1,TRBJ2-2,CSAPDPGQGSGELFF,TGCAGTGCTCCTGACCCGGGACAGGGGTCCGGGGAGCTGTTTTTT
.,many,TRBV7-6,TRBJ2-3,CASSQDADTQYF,TGTGCCAGCAGCCAAGACGCAGATACGCAGTATTTT
TRBD2,few,TRBV3-1,TRBJ2-7,CASSQGTSETYEQYF,TGTGCCAGCAGCCAAGGCACTAGCGAGACCTACGAGCAGTACTTC
.,many,TRBV7-6,TRBJ1-4,CASSLTQRPNEKLFF,TGTGCCAGCAGCTTGACACAGAGGCCTAATGAAAAACTGTTTTTT
TRBD2,many,TRBV11-2,TRBJ2-1,CASTLPTGLAGDGSYNEQFF,TGTGCCAGCACTCTACCCACCGGGCTAGCGGGAGATGGGTCCTACAATGAGCAGTTCTTC